This T cell receptor (beta chain) comes out of a study of control samples from healthy donors and cancer patients. TCRdb keeps only in-frame clones here, not all; method: immunoSEQ multiplex PCR. The sample contains 150,000 to 200,000 clones, 91% of which appear only once. Trimming cost V 0 bases and J 7 bases; bases outside gene matches: 3. The CDR3 is 15 residues long. CDR1 is ENHRY, CDR2 SYGVKD, per germline. This chain uses TRBV10-3 with TRBJ2-1, with 10 bases lining up with TRBD2. The receptor was derived from a woman aged 25 to 45 in good health. Specimen: blood. Here the CDR3 DNA reads TGTGCCATCAGTGAGTCTCAGCGGGGGGGAAATGAGCAGTTCTTC. Protein: CAISESQRGGNEQFF.